This passage covers 3 T cell receptor beta chains from one sample sequenced in a study of T-cell memory formation after mild COVID-19. Via MiXCR, TCRdb re-called the 5' RACE reads, giving one row per CDR3 protein. This sample has approximately 60,000 distinct CDR3 sequences; 9.5% occur once, and the top ten carry roughly 1.2%. The material sequenced was PBMCs or a T cell subset sorted from them (not recorded which). Receptors were obtained from a man younger than 30 who had mild COVID-19 (a few samples of this study predate the infection). Cell type and time point are not known.

The chain couples TRBV20-1 to TRBJ2-1; a weak D match, TRBD1 (5 bases). Germline assignment: CDR1 DFQATT and CDR2 SNEGSKA (reference sequence). This CDR3 spans 11 amino acids. The V and J ends lost 1 base and 9 bases respectively, with 7 bases between them. CDR3 coding DNA: TGCAGTGCTAGAGGGGGCGGTGAGCAGTTCTTC. The encoded protein is CSARGGGEQFF.

This chain links TRBV21-1 with TRBJ1-5; whether TRBD1, the table's D call, matches the DNA was not checked. TRBV21-1 is noted as a pseudogene. The CDR3 sequence is 13 residues long. The chain's CDR3 is CVTPGDSNQPQHF. In DNA form, the CDR3 reads TGTGTCACGCCCGGGGATAGCAATCAGCCCCAGCATTTT.

The V gene is TRBV2, the J gene TRBJ2-5; the match to TRBD2 covers 8 bases. The CDR3 sequence is 13 residues long. CDR1 and CDR2 (germline): SNHLY, FYNNEI. Trimming at V came to 6 bases and at J to 7 bases, leaving 7 bases not matched to a gene. CDR3 bases: TGTGCCAGCAGCGGGGGGGCCGGGAGGACCCAGTACTTC. This sequence encodes CASSGGAGRTQYF. The full variable domain, completed using reference TRBV2 and TRBJ2-5, is EPEVTQTPSHQVTQMGQEVILRCVPISNHLYFYWYRQILGQKVEFLVSFYNNEISEKSEIFDDQFSVERPDGSNFTLKIRSTKLEDSAMYFCASSGGAGRTQYFGPGTRLLVL.